This TCR beta chain was recovered during a study of blood T cell repertoires in COVID-19. Study information: Specimens from acute and convalescent COVID-19 originated in the United States, Italy and Spain. Sources were T cells, B-cell-depleted T cells, or PBMCs; the material itself was cDNA or gDNA.

Study processing details: How many nucleated cells were present was estimated from reference gene primer amplification. Profiled with immunoSEQ multiplex PCR; TCRdb holds only in-frame clones, not every one. The V and J calls and the clone size are those of that table, but D and trimming were determined from the DNA. The sample holds approximately 93,000 clones; 60% to 80% are singletons and the top ten take roughly an eighth. V shed 1 base, J shed 4 bases, and the junction held 3 bases outside the gene matches. The CDR3 consists of 13 residues. Germline CDR1 SQVTM, CDR2 ANQGSEA. Material: peripheral blood. The J gene is TRBJ1-2, the V gene TRBV29-1; TRBD1 aligns across 7 bases. The receptor comes from a woman of 80 years or more with acute or convalescent COVID-19. In DNA form, the CDR3 reads TGCAGCGTTGAAGTACGGGACAGCTATGGCTACACCTTC. Encoded protein: CSVEVRDSYGYTF.